One and the same sample provided the 24 T cell receptor beta chains below, sequenced in a study of blood T cell repertoires in COVID-19 (TCRdb year 2020). To prepare the library, the immunoSEQ multiplex PCR assay was applied. TCRdb stores this immuneACCESS table with in-frame sequences only. Part of the clones is absent; in the studies checked, under half of the shortfall reflects unresolved V genes, and no reason is known for the rest. The sample data list around 300,000 clones, and about nine tenths of these were observed just once. The leading ten clones occupy 6.5% to 8% of the sample. Material for sequencing was peripheral blood. The receptor source for this set is a woman in her twenties or thirties with COVID-19, enrolled during active disease.

The chain is built from TRBV29-1 and TRBJ2-5; no firm D call. V dropped 2 bases and J dropped 4 bases, with 14 bases sitting between them. Germline-derived CDR1 and CDR2 are SQVTM and ANQGSEA. The CDR3 runs 14 residues. The CDR3 nucleotides are TGCAGCGTTGAATTCCGGGTCGCCCGAGAGACCCAGTACTTC. It is translated as CSVEFRVARETQYF.

The gene calls are TRBV24-1 and TRBJ2-5; 11 nucleotides align to TRBD1. The V gene's germline CDR1 is KGHDR and CDR2 SFDVKD. V shed 5 bases, J shed 5 bases, and the junction held 3 bases outside the gene matches. CDR3 size: 14 residues. The CDR3 bases are TGTGCCACCAGTGCCGGGACAGGGGGTGAGACCCAGTACTTC. It yields the protein CATSAGTGGETQYF.

This clone has a handful of counts. The chain combines TRBV3-1 (or the pseudogene TRBV3-2) with TRBJ1-2, with 7 bases aligning to TRBD1. The V gene end was trimmed by 6 bases and the J gene end by 4 bases; junction bases not matched to a gene: 11. CDR3 length: 15 residues. Germline assignment: CDR1 LGHDT and CDR2 YNNKEL (reference sequence). CDR3 residues: CASSPLTRQGYGYTF. The CDR3, as DNA: TGTGCCAGCAGTCCTCTAACCCGACAGGGCTATGGCTACACCTTC.

The CDR3 bases are TGTGCCAGCAGCCTAACAGGGATCCCCTACGAGCAGTACTTC. Translated, it gives CASSLTGIPYEQYF. The chain links TRBV27 to TRBJ2-7; D might be TRBD1 (6 bases). Germline CDR1 reads MNHEY; CDR2 reads SMNVEV (reference sequence). The CDR3 runs to 14 residues. V was trimmed by 6 bases and J by 2 bases, leaving 14 bases between them.

The chain links TRBV7-2 to TRBJ1-2; 9 nucleotides match TRBD1. The germline gives CDR1 SGHTA, CDR2 FQGNSA. CDR3 length equals 13 residues. J was trimmed by 6 bases and V by 1 base; bases with no gene match: 0. CDR3 in DNA: TGTGCCAGCAGCTTAGACAGGGGGCATGGCTACACCTTC. Its protein product is CASSLDRGHGYTF.

This chain joins TRBV10-2 and TRBJ2-2; TRBD1 aligns across 10 bases. This CDR3 contains 16 residues. Germline loops: CDR1 WSHSY, CDR2 SAAADI. Trimming at V came to 6 bases and at J to 0 bases, leaving 4 bases not matched to a gene. The CDR3 nucleotides are TGCGCCAGCAGGGACAGGGGGTTGGCGAACACCGGGGAGCTGTTTTTT. It codes for CASRDRGLANTGELFF.

The chain couples TRBV5-1 to TRBJ1-1; D is undetermined. V was pared by 3 bases and J by 0 bases, with 9 bases between. Per the germline V gene, CDR1 is SGHRS and CDR2 is YFSETQ. The CDR3 length is 14 residues. The CDR3 spells CASSSNSVNTEAFF. In DNA form, the CDR3 reads TGCGCCAGCAGCTCCAATAGCGTGAACACTGAAGCTTTCTTT.

This chain links TRBV25-1 with TRBJ1-1; D uncertain. Trimming pared 1 base from V and 2 bases from J, leaving 17 bases between. This CDR3 contains 17 residues. Per the germline V gene, CDR1 is MGHDK and CDR2 is SYGVNS. The CDR3 DNA is TGTGCCAGCAGTGAATCTGCCAACTCCCAATTAAACACTGAAGCTTTCTTT. Amino acid sequence: CASSESANSQLNTEAFF.

The chain uses TRBV27 and TRBJ2-4; D may be TRBD1 (6 bases). CDR1 MNHEY and CDR2 SMNVEV come from the germline V gene (reference sequence). The CDR3 contains 14 residues. V lost 5 bases to trimming and J lost 9 bases, with 17 bases between them. The CDR3 reads CASSRTGSGGIQYF. CDR3 nucleotides: TGTGCCAGCAGTCGAACAGGGTCGGGCGGCATTCAGTACTTC.

The rearrangement links TRBV5-4 to TRBJ2-7; 14 nucleotides align to TRBD2. CDR1 SGHNT and CDR2 YYREEE come from the germline V gene (reference sequence). V trimming: 0 bases; J trimming: 5 bases; junction bases outside the gene matches: 13. The length of the CDR3 is 19 residues. The CDR3 sequence is CASSLGQGRGLAGVHEQYF. CDR3 in DNA: TGTGCCAGCAGCTTGGGACAGGGAAGGGGACTAGCGGGAGTCCACGAGCAGTACTTC.

The V gene is TRBV5-1, the J gene TRBJ1-5; D not resolved. Germline loops: CDR1 SGHRS, CDR2 YFSETQ. This CDR3 comprises 13 residues. Trimming removed 0 bases from V and 7 bases from J, with 8 bases in between. This CDR3 is CASSLDVGQPQHF. In DNA, the CDR3 is TGCGCCAGCAGCTTGGATGTCGGGCAGCCCCAGCATTTT.

The rearrangement joins TRBV6-2 or TRBV6-3 to TRBJ1-1; perhaps TRBD1 as D (6 bases). Germline V gene lookup returns CDR1 MNHEY and CDR2 SVGEGT. The CDR3 runs to 15 residues. Trimming removed 5 bases at V and 1 base at J, with 14 bases between. CDR3 bases: TGTGCCAGCAGTGCCCCGGGACAACCGAACACTGAAGCTTTCTTT. It specifies CASSAPGQPNTEAFF.

The rearrangement uses TRBV30 and TRBJ1-1; unclear D gene. The germline gives CDR1 GTSNPN, CDR2 SVGIG (reference sequence). The V gene lost 5 bases and the J gene lost 9 bases, with 22 bases spanning the gap. The CDR3 sequence is 14 residues long. CDR3 protein: CAWSGDNGLPQAFF. The CDR3 DNA sequence: TGTGCCTGGTCAGGCGATAACGGACTGCCCCAAGCTTTCTTT.

V gene TRBV2 combines with J gene TRBJ2-7; 8 nucleotides match TRBD2. In germline, CDR1 is SNHLY, CDR2 FYNNEI. The trim removed 2 bases at V and 2 bases at J, leaving 5 bases unmatched. CDR3 size: 15 residues. The CDR3 sequence is CASSERTSGAYEQYF. CDR3 sequence (DNA): TGTGCCAGCAGTGAACGAACTAGCGGAGCCTACGAGCAGTACTTC.

This clone came up a few times. This chain connects TRBV12-3 or TRBV12-4 to TRBJ1-1, with TRBD1 matching 7 bases. This CDR3 region has 13 residues. V lost 2 bases to trimming and J lost 8 bases; unmatched junction nucleotides: 5. Written as DNA, the CDR3 is TGTGCCAGCAGTTTAAGTTCGACAGGGGAAGCTTTCTTT. Protein sequence: CASSLSSTGEAFF.

The chain uses TRBV2 and TRBJ1-6, with unresolved D. Germline V lookup: CDR1 SNHLY, CDR2 FYNNEI. Trimming stripped 3 bases from V and 9 bases from J, with 12 bases between. CDR3 size: 14 residues. CDR3 region: CASSDGRPGSPLHF. Written as DNA, the CDR3 is TGTGCCAGCAGTGACGGCCGGCCGGGTTCACCCCTCCACTTT.

V usage is TRBV7-2 and J usage is TRBJ2-4; the D gene is possibly TRBD2 (5 bases). The germline V and J ends were trimmed by 3 bases and 4 bases, with 10 bases remaining between them. Germline V gene data show CDR1 as SGHTA and CDR2 as FQGNSA. The CDR3 has 14 residues. The CDR3 protein is CASSFPTGKNIQYF. CDR3 bases: TGTGCCAGCAGCTTCCCGACGGGAAAAAACATTCAGTACTTC.

V and J are TRBV18 and TRBJ2-3; D is ambiguous. Germline lookup yields CDR1 KGHSH and CDR2 LQKENI. The CDR3 spans 12 residues. V was shortened by 3 bases and J by 5 bases, with 6 bases between the two germline ends. The CDR3 region has the DNA TGTGCCAGCTCACCTTCCGGAGATACGCAGTATTTT. It translates to CASSPSGDTQYF.

The V gene is TRBV27, the J gene TRBJ1-2, with TRBD1 as a possible D gene (5 bases). Germline values: CDR1 MNHEY, CDR2 SMNVEV (reference sequence). The CDR3 extends over 13 amino acids. V was cut by 6 bases and J by 2 bases, with 10 bases left in between. The CDR3 sequence: CASRPTENYGYTF. Here the CDR3 DNA reads TGTGCCAGCAGACCGACAGAAAACTATGGCTACACCTTC.

The chain uses TRBV15 and TRBJ1-1; D not resolved. The CDR3 covers 9 residues. Germline CDR1 and CDR2: LNHNV and YYDKDF (reference sequence). Trimming pared 3 bases from V and 9 bases from J, leaving 2 bases between. CDR3 amino acids: CATSSKAFF. In DNA form, the CDR3 reads TGTGCCACCAGCAGCAAAGCTTTCTTT.

The rearrangement uses TRBV6-2 or TRBV6-3 and TRBJ1-2; perhaps TRBD1 as D (5 bases). CDR3 length: 12 amino acids. The V end lost 2 bases, the J end lost 5 bases, and 6 bases lay between the germline ends. From germline, CDR1 is MNHEY and CDR2 SVGEGT. The CDR3 is CASSYKGYGYTF. The CDR3 nucleotides read TGTGCCAGCAGTTACAAGGGGTATGGCTACACCTTC.

The rearrangement joins TRBV7-2 to TRBJ1-6; D call uncertain. CDR3 size: 12 residues. Germline CDR1 is SGHTA and CDR2 is FQGNSA. V lost 4 bases and J 8 bases, leaving 6 bases between the germline ends. This chain's CDR3 is CASSSRDSPLHF. The CDR3 bases are TGTGCCAGCAGCTCCCGGGATTCACCCCTCCACTTT.

The gene calls are TRBV3-1 (or the pseudogene TRBV3-2) and TRBJ2-5; 9 nucleotides match TRBD1. V gave up 4 bases and J gave up 4 bases; unmatched junction bases: 7. The CDR3 loop spans 15 amino acids. Germline V gene data show CDR1 as LGHDT and CDR2 as YNNKEL (reference sequence). CDR3 nucleotide sequence: TGTGCCAGCAGCCCGGGACAGGGAGGAAGAGAGACCCAGTACTTC. Translating gives CASSPGQGGRETQYF.

CDR3 sequence: CASSPQQGFNQPQHF. In DNA form, the CDR3 reads TGTGCCAGCTCACCACAACAGGGGTTTAATCAGCCCCAGCATTTT. The genes are TRBV18 and TRBJ1-5; 7 nucleotides line up with TRBD1. CDR3 size: 15 residues. CDR1 and CDR2 (germline): KGHSH, LQKENI. Trimming cost V 1 base and J 4 bases; bases outside gene matches: 4. The variable domain in full, completed from reference TRBV18 and TRBJ1-5, reads NAGVMQNPRHLVRRRGQEARLRCSPMKGHSHVYWYRQLPEEGLKFMVYLQKENIIDESGMPKERFSAEFPKEGPSILRIQQVVRGDSAAYFCASSPQQGFNQPQHFGDGTRLSIL.